The clone carrying this T cell receptor (beta chain) has only a few counts. The target antigen is unknown. The germline V gene has CDR1 SGHRS and CDR2 YFSETQ. V was cut by 4 bases and J by 5 bases, with 13 bases left in between. The CDR3 is 14 amino acids. The PCR ran on 60 Vbeta and 13 Jbeta primers. TCRdb's table, derived via immunoSEQ multiplex PCR, lists solely in-frame clones and lacks some. The profile shows about 140,000 clones, around four fifths of them singletons. This record belongs to a study of cytomegalovirus exposure and HLA in healthy donors. Across the study: A prior analysis found around 110 million unique TCR beta sequences from around 200 million T cells.

General study results and limits: A later analysis reportedly found fewer N-insertions in an Asian-associated ancestry cluster than the roughly 700-donor mean. Most of the TCR beta V segments (in an earlier analysis) were productive either about 90% or about 30% of the time. DRB1 had the most TCR associations and HLA-C the fewest, a later analysis found, with rates varying by HLA locus.

The TCR comes from a woman aged 40 to 50 in good health and CMV-seronegative. Sequences were obtained from PBMCs. This sequence joins TRBV5-1 and TRBJ2-1, with a weak D call TRBD2 (5 bases). The DNA for the CDR3 is TGCGCCAGCAGCGCTCGATCGGGGAACAATGAGCAGTTCTTC. Translating gives CASSARSGNNEQFF.